A selection of T cell receptor beta chains follows, all from one sample in a study of T cells in Graves' hyperthyroidism and ophthalmopathy. MiXCR was run by TCRdb on the multiplex PCR reads, yielding one entry per CDR3 protein. Among nearly 750,000 distinct CDR3 sequences listed, about a third were seen once. Source material: blood. The receptor source for this set is a woman aged 40 to 50 with Graves' hyperthyroidism. CDR3s include the opening cysteine and the closing phenylalanine or tryptophan. The order of the fields is J gene, V gene, CDR3 protein.

J gene: TRBJ1-5
V gene: TRBV12-3/TRBV12-4
CDR3 protein: CASSLGVGGGNQPQHF

J gene: TRBJ2-2
V gene: TRBV4-1
CDR3 protein: CASSQEGQNTGELFF

J gene: TRBJ1-2
V gene: TRBV29-1
CDR3 protein: CSVPGAGNYGYTF

J gene: TRBJ2-7
V gene: TRBV9
CDR3 protein: CASSVATGQAPYEQYF

J gene: TRBJ2-7
V gene: TRBV12-3/TRBV12-4
CDR3 protein: CASSHYNGRTGLYEQYF

J gene: TRBJ1-4
V gene: TRBV6-1
CDR3 protein: CASSQAQEKLFF

J gene: TRBJ1-4
V gene: TRBV7-2
CDR3 protein: CASSPPGTGVYEKLFF

J gene: TRBJ1-5
V gene: TRBV2
CDR3 protein: CASSERGDSNQPQHF

J gene: TRBJ2-2
V gene: TRBV6-5
CDR3 protein: CASSYAGTGELFF

J gene: TRBJ2-3
V gene: TRBV24-1
CDR3 protein: CATSDSRPADTQYF

J gene: TRBJ2-2
V gene: TRBV9
CDR3 protein: CASSGPGHIHANTGELFF

J gene: TRBJ2-3
V gene: TRBV15
CDR3 protein: CATSRDWRVHTDTQYF

J gene: TRBJ1-5
V gene: TRBV11-2
CDR3 protein: CASSADRGLFQPQHF

J gene: TRBJ1-1
V gene: TRBV6-5
CDR3 protein: CASSWGPTTEAFF

J gene: TRBJ2-3
V gene: TRBV7-9
CDR3 protein: CASSYMVVTDTQYF

J gene: TRBJ1-2
V gene: TRBV6-5
CDR3 protein: CASSHPRDRTYGYTF

J gene: TRBJ1-1
V gene: TRBV5-6
CDR3 protein: CASSTGETEAFF

J gene: TRBJ1-1
V gene: TRBV10-3
CDR3 protein: CAISDPDAPNTEAFF

J gene: TRBJ1-6
V gene: TRBV2
CDR3 protein: CASRDSQNSPLHF

J gene: TRBJ1-2
V gene: TRBV12-3/TRBV12-4
CDR3 protein: CASSSSLRGDYGYTF

J gene: TRBJ2-7
V gene: TRBV7-2
CDR3 protein: CASSSPRGSGSYEQYF

J gene: TRBJ2-7
V gene: TRBV7-2
CDR3 protein: CASSLSIAGSYEQYF

J gene: TRBJ2-3
V gene: TRBV20-1
CDR3 protein: CSARGTSGADTQYF

J gene: TRBJ1-1
V gene: TRBV9
CDR3 protein: CASSVEEGTGDHAFF

J gene: TRBJ2-7
V gene: TRBV29-1
CDR3 protein: CSVGASHEQYF

J gene: TRBJ1-1
V gene: TRBV7-8
CDR3 protein: CASVARQGPRGNTEAFF

J gene: TRBJ2-5
V gene: TRBV20-1
CDR3 protein: CSAPGRGADQETQYF

J gene: TRBJ1-6
V gene: TRBV9
CDR3 protein: CASSGWQQGPNSPLHF

J gene: TRBJ1-2
V gene: TRBV24-1
CDR3 protein: CATTGQGSYGYTF

J gene: TRBJ1-1
V gene: TRBV11-1
CDR3 protein: CASSSSYTEAFF

J gene: TRBJ1-1
V gene: TRBV6-6
CDR3 protein: CASSLLRATEAFF

J gene: TRBJ1-3
V gene: TRBV9
CDR3 protein: CASSQGQPRNTIYF

J gene: TRBJ1-4
V gene: TRBV2
CDR3 protein: CASRRTPGTGYEKLFF

J gene: TRBJ2-7
V gene: TRBV2
CDR3 protein: CASSDTYSYEQYF

J gene: TRBJ1-2
V gene: TRBV7-2
CDR3 protein: CASSLEWDYGYTF

J gene: TRBJ2-1
V gene: TRBV7-2
CDR3 protein: CASSLSGEQFF